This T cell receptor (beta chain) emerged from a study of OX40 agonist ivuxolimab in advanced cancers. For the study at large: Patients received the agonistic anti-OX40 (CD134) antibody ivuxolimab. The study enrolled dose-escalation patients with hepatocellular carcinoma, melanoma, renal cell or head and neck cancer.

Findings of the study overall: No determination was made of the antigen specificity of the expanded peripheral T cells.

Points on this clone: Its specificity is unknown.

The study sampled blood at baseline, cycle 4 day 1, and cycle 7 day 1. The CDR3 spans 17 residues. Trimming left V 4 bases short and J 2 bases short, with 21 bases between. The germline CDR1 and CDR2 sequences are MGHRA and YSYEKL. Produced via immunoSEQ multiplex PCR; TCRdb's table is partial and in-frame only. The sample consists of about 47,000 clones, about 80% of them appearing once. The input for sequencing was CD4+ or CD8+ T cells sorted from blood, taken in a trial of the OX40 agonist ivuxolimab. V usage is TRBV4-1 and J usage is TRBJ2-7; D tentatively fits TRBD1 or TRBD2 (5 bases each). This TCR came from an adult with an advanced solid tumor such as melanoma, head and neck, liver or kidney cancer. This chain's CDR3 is CASSLEPPRDQAYEQYF. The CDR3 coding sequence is TGCGCCAGCAGCCTAGAACCCCCCCGGGACCAAGCCTACGAGCAGTACTTC.